The 5 T cell receptor beta chains presented below share a single source sample, sequenced in a study of blood T cell repertoires in COVID-19. Sequenced by immunoSEQ multiplex PCR; TCRdb stores in-frame clones only, minus some. Among 300,000 or so clones listed, 83% were seen once. Sequencing used peripheral blood. Receptors originate from a woman aged 45 to 65 with acute or convalescent COVID-19.

The chain recombines TRBV19 with TRBJ1-6, with a tentative D call TRBD1 (5 bases). From germline, CDR1 is LNHDA and CDR2 SQIVND (reference sequence). The CDR3 sequence is 14 residues long. Trimming left V 3 bases short and J 5 bases short, with 8 bases between. The chain's CDR3 is CASSIRGNNSPLHF. The DNA of the CDR3 is TGTGCCAGTAGTATCCGGGGGAATAATTCACCCCTCCACTTT.

Written as DNA, the CDR3 is TGTGCCAGCAGTGAAATAACAGGGATTAGATCACCCCTCCACTTT. Its protein is CASSEITGIRSPLHF. The chain combines TRBV6-1 with TRBJ1-6, with D perhaps matching TRBD1 (6 bases). V gave up 2 bases and J gave up 10 bases, with 15 bases separating them. Germline values: CDR1 MNHNS, CDR2 SASEGT. The CDR3 is 15 residues long.

Only one count was recorded for this clone. This chain links TRBV7-2 with TRBJ2-1; D possibly corresponds to TRBD2 (7 bases). CDR3 length: 16 residues. The V gene lost 4 bases and the J gene lost 6 bases, with 19 bases spanning the gap. Germline V gene lookup returns CDR1 SGHTA and CDR2 FQGNSA. This chain's CDR3 is CASSSGGLGGGNEQFF. CDR3 coding DNA: TGTGCCAGCAGCTCCGGGGGCCTGGGAGGGGGCAATGAGCAGTTCTTC. Combining the CDR3 with reference TRBV7-2 and TRBJ2-1 gives the whole variable domain GAGVSQSPSNKVTEKGKDVELRCDPISGHTALYWYRQSLGQGLEFLIYFQGNSAPDKSGLPSDRFSAERTGGSVSTLTIQRTQQEDSAVYLCASSSGGLGGGNEQFFGPGTRLTVL.

J is TRBJ2-7 and V is TRBV18; D is unclear. Per germline, CDR1 KGHSH and CDR2 LQKENI. The V gene lost 3 bases and the J gene lost 9 bases, with 12 bases spanning the gap. CDR3 size: 12 residues. The CDR3 here is CASSPGRSGQYF. Here the CDR3 DNA reads TGTGCCAGCTCACCGGGTCGCTCAGGGCAGTACTTC. The full variable domain, in which reference TRBV18 and TRBJ2-7 provide the parts outside the CDR3, is NAGVMQNPRHLVRRRGQEARLRCSPMKGHSHVYWYRQLPEEGLKFMVYLQKENIIDESGMPKERFSAEFPKEGPSILRIQQVVRGDSAAYFCASSPGRSGQYFGPGTRLTVT.

This clone was counted a single time. The chain is built from TRBV25-1 and TRBJ1-6; a possible D gene is TRBD1 (6 bases). Germline V gene sequence: CDR1 MGHDK, CDR2 SYGVNS. Trimming left V 5 bases short and J 8 bases short, with 16 bases between. The CDR3 contains 15 residues. The CDR3 coding sequence is TGTGCCAGCAGTCGCTGGACAGCGGTAGATTCACCCCTCCACTTT. This sequence encodes CASSRWTAVDSPLHF.